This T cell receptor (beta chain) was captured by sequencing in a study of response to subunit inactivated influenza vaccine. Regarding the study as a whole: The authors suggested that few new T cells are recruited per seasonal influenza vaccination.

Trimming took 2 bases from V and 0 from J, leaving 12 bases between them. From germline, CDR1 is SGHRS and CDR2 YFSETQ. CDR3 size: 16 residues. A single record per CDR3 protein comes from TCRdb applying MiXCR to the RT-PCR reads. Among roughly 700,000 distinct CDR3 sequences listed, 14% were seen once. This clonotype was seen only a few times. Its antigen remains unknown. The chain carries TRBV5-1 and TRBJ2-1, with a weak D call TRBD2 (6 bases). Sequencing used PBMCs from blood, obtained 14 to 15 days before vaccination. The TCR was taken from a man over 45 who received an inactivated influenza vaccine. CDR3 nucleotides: TGCGCCAGCAGCTTACGACTAGTAAGCTCCTACAATGAGCAGTTCTTC. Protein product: CASSLRLVSSYNEQFF. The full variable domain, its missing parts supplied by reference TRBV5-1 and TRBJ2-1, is KAGVTQTPRYLIKTRGQQVTLSCSPISGHRSVSWYQQTPGQGLQFLFEYFSETQRNKGNFPGRFSGRQFSNSRSEMNVSTLELGDSALYLCASSLRLVSSYNEQFFGPGTRLTVL.